This TCR beta chain was captured by sequencing in a study of response to subunit inactivated influenza vaccine. As for this clonotype: Antigen: not known.

Study outcomes and limitations: The authors suggested that every seasonal influenza vaccination recruits few new T cells.

The CDR3 length is 14 residues. The germline V gene encodes CDR1 SGHRS and CDR2 YFSETQ. The V segment lost 5 bases and the J segment 4 bases; nucleotides outside the gene matches: 6. Using its own MiXCR run on the RT-PCR reads, TCRdb lists one record per CDR3 protein. The data show a few hundred thousand distinct CDR3 sequences, about a tenth seen once. This specimen consisted of PBMCs from blood, obtained about 40 days after vaccination. The chain carries TRBV5-1 and TRBJ2-5; 9 bases fit TRBD2. The sequence was obtained from a man in his fifties or sixties who received an inactivated influenza vaccine. CDR3 nucleotides: TGCGCCAGCAGTCCAGCGGGAGGTTCAGAGACCCAGTACTTC. It encodes CASSPAGGSETQYF.